This T cell receptor (beta chain) was identified in a study of human T cells and chemical hapten exposure. Time point noted: pre-sensitization, week 0. Treatment specified: therapeutic diphenylcyclopropenone sensitization with weekly scalp DPC. The donor pool consisted of alopecia patients aged 18 to 70 years, considered suitable for DPC. This CDR3 is built from 14 residues. Looked up from germline, CDR1 is SEHNR and CDR2 is FQNEAQ (reference sequence). V shed 4 bases and J 3 bases; nucleotides not matched to a gene: 5. In the authors' methods: Samples had a median of 95,638 TCRs, ranging roughly 23,224 to 750,000. In TCRdb, the RACE reads were re-called with MiXCR into one record per CDR3 protein. Clone size and V and J calls follow TCRdb, not the original study. The sample has 350,000 to 400,000 distinct CDR3 sequences, roughly 5% seen once.

This material consisted of whole blood, taken in connection with sensitization to the hapten diphenylcyclopropenone (DPC). J is TRBJ1-1 and V is TRBV7-9; TRBD1 agrees at 7 bases. The receptor was derived from a woman in her forties or fifties with alopecia areata. Some clones in this sample may be carry-over from other donors' samples. Here the CDR3 DNA reads TGTGCCAGCAGCTCGAACAGGGGTGACACTGAAGCTTTCTTT. Its translation is CASSSNRGDTEAFF. Full variable domain (outside the CDR3, taken from reference TRBV7-9 and TRBJ1-1): DTGVSQNPRHKITKRGQNVTFRCDPISEHNRLYWYRQTLGQGPEFLTYFQNEAQLEKSRLLSDRFSAERPKGSFSTLEIQRTEQGDSAMYLCASSSNRGDTEAFFGQGTRLTVV.